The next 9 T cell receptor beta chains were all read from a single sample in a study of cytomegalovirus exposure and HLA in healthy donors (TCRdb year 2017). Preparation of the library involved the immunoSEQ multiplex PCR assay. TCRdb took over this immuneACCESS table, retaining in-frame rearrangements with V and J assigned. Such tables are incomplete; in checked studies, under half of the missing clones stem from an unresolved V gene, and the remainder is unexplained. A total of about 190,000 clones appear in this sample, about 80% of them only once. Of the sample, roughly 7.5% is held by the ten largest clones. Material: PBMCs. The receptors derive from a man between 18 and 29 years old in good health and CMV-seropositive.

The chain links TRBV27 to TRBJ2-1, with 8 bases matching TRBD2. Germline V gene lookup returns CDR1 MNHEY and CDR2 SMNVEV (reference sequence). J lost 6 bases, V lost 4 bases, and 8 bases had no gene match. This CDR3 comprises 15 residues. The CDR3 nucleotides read TGTGCCAGCAGTTCCCCAGCGGGAGCCCGCAATGAGCAGTTCTTC. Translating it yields CASSSPAGARNEQFF.

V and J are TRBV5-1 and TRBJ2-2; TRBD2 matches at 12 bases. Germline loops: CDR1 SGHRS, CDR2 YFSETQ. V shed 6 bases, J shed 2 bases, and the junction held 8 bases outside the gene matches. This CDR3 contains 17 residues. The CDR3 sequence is CASTAGLAGINTGELFF. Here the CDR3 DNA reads TGCGCCAGCACCGCAGGACTAGCGGGGATTAACACCGGGGAGCTGTTTTTT.

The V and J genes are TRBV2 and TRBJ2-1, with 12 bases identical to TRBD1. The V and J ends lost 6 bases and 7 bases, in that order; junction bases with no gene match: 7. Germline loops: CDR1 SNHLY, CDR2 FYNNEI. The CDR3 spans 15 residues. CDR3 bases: TGTGCCAGCAGAGACGGGACAGGGGGCTGGAATGAGCAGTTCTTC. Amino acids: CASRDGTGGWNEQFF.

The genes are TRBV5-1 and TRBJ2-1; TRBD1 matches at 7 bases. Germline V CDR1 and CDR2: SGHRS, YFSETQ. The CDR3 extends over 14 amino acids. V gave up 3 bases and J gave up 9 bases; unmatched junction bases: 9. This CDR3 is CASSWGQRRSEQFF. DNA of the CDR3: TGCGCCAGCAGCTGGGGACAGCGAAGGAGTGAGCAGTTCTTC.

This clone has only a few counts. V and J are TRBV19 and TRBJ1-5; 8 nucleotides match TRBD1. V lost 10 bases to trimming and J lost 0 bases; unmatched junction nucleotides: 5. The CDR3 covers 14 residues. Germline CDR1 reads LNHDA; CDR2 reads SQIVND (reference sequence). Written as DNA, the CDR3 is TGTGCCACGGGGACAGGCTTTAGCAATCAGCCCCAGCATTTT. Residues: CATGTGFSNQPQHF.

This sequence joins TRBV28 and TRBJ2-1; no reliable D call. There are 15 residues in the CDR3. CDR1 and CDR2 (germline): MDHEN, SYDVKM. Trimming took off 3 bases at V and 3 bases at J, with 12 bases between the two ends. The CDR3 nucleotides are TGTGCCAGCAGTTTTAGTAGTGACAACTACAATGAGCAGTTCTTC. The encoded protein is CASSFSSDNYNEQFF.

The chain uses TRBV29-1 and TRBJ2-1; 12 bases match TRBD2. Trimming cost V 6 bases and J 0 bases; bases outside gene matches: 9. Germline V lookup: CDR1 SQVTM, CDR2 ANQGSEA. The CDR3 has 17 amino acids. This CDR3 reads CSVDGTSGPISYNEQFF. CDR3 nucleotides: TGCAGCGTAGACGGGACTAGCGGGCCAATCTCCTACAATGAGCAGTTCTTC.

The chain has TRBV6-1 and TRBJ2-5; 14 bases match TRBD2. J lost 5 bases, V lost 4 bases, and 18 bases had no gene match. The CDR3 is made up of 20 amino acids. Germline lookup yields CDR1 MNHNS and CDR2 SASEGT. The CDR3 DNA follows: TGTGCCAGCAGTGGCCCGACACCAAATCCGGGACTAGCGGGAGCGGAGACCCAGTACTTC. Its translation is CASSGPTPNPGLAGAETQYF.

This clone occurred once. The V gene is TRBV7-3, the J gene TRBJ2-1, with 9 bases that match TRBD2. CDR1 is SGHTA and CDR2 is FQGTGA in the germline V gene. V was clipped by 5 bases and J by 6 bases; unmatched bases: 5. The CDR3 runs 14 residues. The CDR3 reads CASSVVAGANEQFF. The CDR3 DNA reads TGTGCCAGCAGCGTAGTAGCGGGGGCCAATGAGCAGTTCTTC.